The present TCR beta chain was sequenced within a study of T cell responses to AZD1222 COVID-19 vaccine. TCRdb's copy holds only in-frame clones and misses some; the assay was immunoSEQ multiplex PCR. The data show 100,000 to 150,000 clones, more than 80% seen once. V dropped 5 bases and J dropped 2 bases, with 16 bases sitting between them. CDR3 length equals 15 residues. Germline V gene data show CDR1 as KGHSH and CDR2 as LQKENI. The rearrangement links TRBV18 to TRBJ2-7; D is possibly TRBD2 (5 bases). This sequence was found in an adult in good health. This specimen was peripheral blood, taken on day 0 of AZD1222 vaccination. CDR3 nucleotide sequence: TGTGCCAGCTCATCCATCGCGGGTAAAACCTACGAGCAGTACTTC. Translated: CASSSIAGKTYEQYF.